This T cell receptor beta chain was observed in a study of T cell responses to AZD1222 COVID-19 vaccine. Generated by immunoSEQ multiplex PCR, the TCRdb table keeps only in-frame clones and is missing some. The data hold about 100,000 clones, with approximately 88% observed a single time. Study conclusions and caveats: Among AZD1222 vaccinees, only six were seropositive at baseline. Clonal diversity was possibly underestimated; the donors were predominantly white British and more often female.

Germline CDR1 reads LGHDT; CDR2 reads YNNKEL (reference sequence). This CDR3 is built from 15 residues. The V and J ends lost 2 bases and 8 bases, in that order; junction bases with no gene match: 9. Only a few counts were recorded for this clone. Antigen unknown. The source was peripheral blood, collected on day 0 of AZD1222 vaccination. This sequence was found in an adult in good health. The chain links TRBV3-1 (or the pseudogene TRBV3-2) to TRBJ2-1; the match to TRBD2 covers 7 bases. CDR3 in amino acids: CASSQSRGGRYEQFF. CDR3 nucleotides: TGTGCCAGCAGCCAAAGTCGCGGGGGTCGGTATGAGCAGTTCTTC.